The rows below give T cell receptor beta chains drawn from one sample of a study of blood T cell repertoires in COVID-19. Repertoires were generated with immunoSEQ multiplex PCR, while TCRdb's copy carries only in-frame clones and drops some. The data show under 250,000 clones, with 70% to 90% seen just once and less than 0.75% held by the top ten. The sample consisted of peripheral blood. The receptors shown here come from a middle-aged man with acute or convalescent COVID-19. The CDR3 runs from the conserved cysteine through the conserved F or W. Fields, in order: clone size, D gene, J gene, V gene, CDR3 DNA, CDR3 protein. A D gene is named only where the DNA matches it firmly. Rows give clone size only sometimes, using once, few, many, or a class for an expanded clone.

abundance: -; d_gene: TRBD1; j_gene: TRBJ1-2; v_gene: TRBV5-1; CDR3nt: TGCGCCAGCAGCCTTCTACAGGGGGGCCGATATGGCTACACCTTC; CDR3aa: CASSLLQGGRYGYTF
abundance: once; d_gene: -; j_gene: TRBJ2-7; v_gene: TRBV27; CDR3nt: TGTGCCAGCAGTGGCAGCTCCTACGAGCAGTACTTC; CDR3aa: CASSGSSYEQYF
abundance: -; d_gene: -; j_gene: TRBJ2-5; v_gene: TRBV12-3/TRBV12-4; CDR3nt: TGTGCCAGCAGGTTCAGGGGAGGGGAGACCCAGTACTTC; CDR3aa: CASRFRGGETQYF
abundance: -; d_gene: -; j_gene: TRBJ1-4; v_gene: TRBV10-1; CDR3nt: TGCGCCGCGGAGGTCGGGAATGAAAAACTGTTTTTT; CDR3aa: CAAEVGNEKLFF
abundance: -; d_gene: TRBD2; j_gene: TRBJ2-5; v_gene: TRBV6-6; CDR3nt: TGTGCCAGCAGATCGACTAGCGGGGGCGGGCAAGAGACCCAGTACTTC; CDR3aa: CASRSTSGGGQETQYF
abundance: -; d_gene: -; j_gene: TRBJ1-6; v_gene: TRBV16; CDR3nt: TGTGCCAGCAGCCAATCGCCTTGGGGCCGACGGAATTCACCCCTCCACTTT; CDR3aa: CASSQSPWGRRNSPLHF
abundance: -; d_gene: -; j_gene: TRBJ2-7; v_gene: TRBV18; CDR3nt: TGTGCCAGCTCACCACCGGCCAACTACGAGCAGTACTTC; CDR3aa: CASSPPANYEQYF
abundance: once; d_gene: -; j_gene: TRBJ1-4; v_gene: TRBV5-4; CDR3nt: TGTGCCAGCAGCTTGGCCGGGAATGAAAAACTGTTTTTT; CDR3aa: CASSLAGNEKLFF
abundance: -; d_gene: TRBD1; j_gene: TRBJ2-7; v_gene: TRBV13; CDR3nt: TGTGCCAGCAGCAACAGGGGGCACGAGCAGTACTTC; CDR3aa: CASSNRGHEQYF
abundance: -; d_gene: -; j_gene: TRBJ2-5; v_gene: TRBV11-2; CDR3nt: TGTGCCAGCAGCTTAGTAGGGGGGGGCCGAGAGACCCAGTACTTC; CDR3aa: CASSLVGGGRETQYF
abundance: -; d_gene: -; j_gene: TRBJ2-2; v_gene: TRBV27; CDR3nt: TGTGCCAGCAGTTTAGACAGTAGCTCCGGGGAGCTGTTTTTT; CDR3aa: CASSLDSSSGELFF
abundance: -; d_gene: -; j_gene: TRBJ1-5; v_gene: TRBV28; CDR3nt: TGTGCCAGCAGCCCAGAGGGCAATCAGCCCCAGCATTTT; CDR3aa: CASSPEGNQPQHF
abundance: few; d_gene: -; j_gene: TRBJ1-6; v_gene: TRBV7-9; CDR3nt: TGTGCCAGCAGCTTCACCAGGGTGGATTCACCCCTCCACTTT; CDR3aa: CASSFTRVDSPLHF
abundance: -; d_gene: -; j_gene: TRBJ2-3; v_gene: TRBV7-9; CDR3nt: TGTGCCAGCAGCTTGAGGGCCGACGGCCTCACAGATACGCAGTATTTT; CDR3aa: CASSLRADGLTDTQYF
abundance: -; d_gene: TRBD1; j_gene: TRBJ2-7; v_gene: TRBV14; CDR3nt: TGTGCCAGCAGTCAGAGACAGGGTTGGAACGAGCAGTACTTC; CDR3aa: CASSQRQGWNEQYF
abundance: -; d_gene: -; j_gene: TRBJ2-7; v_gene: TRBV20-1; CDR3nt: TGCAGTGCTAGAGATCTGAGGGTGCAGTACTTC; CDR3aa: CSARDLRVQYF
abundance: once; d_gene: TRBD2; j_gene: TRBJ2-1; v_gene: TRBV3-1/TRBV3-2; CDR3nt: TGTGCCAGCAGCCAAATGGGGGGGGGTTCCCAGTTGTCGCAGTTCTTC; CDR3aa: CASSQMGGGSQLSQFF
abundance: many; d_gene: -; j_gene: TRBJ2-7; v_gene: TRBV19; CDR3nt: TGTGCCAGTAGTATAGGTCGGGATACCTACGAGCAGTACTTC; CDR3aa: CASSIGRDTYEQYF
abundance: -; d_gene: -; j_gene: TRBJ1-2; v_gene: TRBV6-5; CDR3nt: TGTGCCAGCAGTTACCTCAGTACGGGGATCGGTGGCTACACCTTC; CDR3aa: CASSYLSTGIGGYTF
abundance: -; d_gene: TRBD2; j_gene: TRBJ2-5; v_gene: TRBV27; CDR3nt: TGTGCCAGCGGACCAACTAGCGGGAGGCCTCCCCAGTACTTC; CDR3aa: CASGPTSGRPPQYF
abundance: few; d_gene: -; j_gene: TRBJ1-2; v_gene: TRBV27; CDR3nt: TGTGCCAGCAGCACCCTACGGGGGGCTGGGTCTGGCTACACCTTC; CDR3aa: CASSTLRGAGSGYTF
abundance: once; d_gene: -; j_gene: TRBJ1-2; v_gene: TRBV9; CDR3nt: TGTGCCAGCAGCGTTGTGGCAGGGCCAGTCACCTTC; CDR3aa: CASSVVAGPVTF
abundance: once; d_gene: TRBD1; j_gene: TRBJ1-3; v_gene: TRBV5-6; CDR3nt: TGTGCCAGCAGCTTGATAGGGACAGGGATCGGAAACACCATATATTTT; CDR3aa: CASSLIGTGIGNTIYF